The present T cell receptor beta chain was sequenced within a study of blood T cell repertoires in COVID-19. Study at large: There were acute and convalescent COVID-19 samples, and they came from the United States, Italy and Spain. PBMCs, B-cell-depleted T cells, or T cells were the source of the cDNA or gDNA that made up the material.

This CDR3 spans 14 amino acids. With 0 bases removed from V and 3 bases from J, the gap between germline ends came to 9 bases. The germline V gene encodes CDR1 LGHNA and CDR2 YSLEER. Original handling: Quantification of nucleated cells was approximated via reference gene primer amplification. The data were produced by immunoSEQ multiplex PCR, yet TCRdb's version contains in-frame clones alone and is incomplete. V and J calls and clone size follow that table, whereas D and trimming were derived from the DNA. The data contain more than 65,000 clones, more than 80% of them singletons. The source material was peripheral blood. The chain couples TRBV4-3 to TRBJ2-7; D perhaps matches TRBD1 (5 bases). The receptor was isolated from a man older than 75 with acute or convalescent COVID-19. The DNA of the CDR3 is TGCGCCAGCAGCCAAGAAAGGACAAACTACGAGCAGTACTTC. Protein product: CASSQERTNYEQYF.